The rows below give T cell receptor beta chains drawn from one sample of a study of cytomegalovirus exposure and HLA in healthy donors. Using immunoSEQ multiplex PCR, the repertoire was profiled, and TCRdb retains in-frame clones only, with some absent. The profile shows around 90,000 clones, over 55% of them singletons. The sequenced sample consisted of PBMCs. The receptors stem from a boy aged 10-17 years in good health and CMV-seropositive. The CDR3 runs from the conserved cysteine through the conserved F or W. D genes are given only for firm matches. Clone size is shown for a subset of rows, as once, few, many or a class of expanded clone.

j_call	d_call	clone_size	v_call	cdr3_nt	cdr3_aa
TRBJ2-7	TRBD1	.	TRBV5-1	TGCGCCAGCAGCTCAGGGACAGCAGTAACCTACGAGCAGTACTTC	CASSSGTAVTYEQYF
TRBJ1-6	TRBD1	few	TRBV12-5	TGTGCTAGTGGGGGGGACAGTTATAATTCACCCCTCCACTTT	CASGGDSYNSPLHF
TRBJ2-5	TRBD2	.	TRBV7-9	TGTGCCAGCAGCTTGGATCCTAGCGGGAGGGCCCGAGAGACCCAGTACTTC	CASSLDPSGRARETQYF
TRBJ2-7	.	.	TRBV5-4	TGTGCCAGCAGCTTGGACAGGGACTACGAGCAGTACTTC	CASSLDRDYEQYF
TRBJ1-5	.	.	TRBV5-1	TGCGCCAGCAGCTTGGACAACGATCAGCCCCAGCATTTT	CASSLDNDQPQHF
TRBJ2-1	.	.	TRBV7-3	TGTGCCAGCAGCTTATTAGGGAGCTCCTACAATGAGCAGTTCTTC	CASSLLGSSYNEQFF
TRBJ1-5	.	.	TRBV19	TGTGCCAGTAGTGCACAGGACAAGCCCCAGCATTTT	CASSAQDKPQHF
TRBJ2-7	TRBD2	.	TRBV18	TGTGCCAGCTCACCACCGAGGACTAGCGGGAGGGACCACGAGCAGTACTTC	CASSPPRTSGRDHEQYF
TRBJ2-3	TRBD1	few	TRBV7-9	TGTGCCAGCAGCGGCCGGGACAGGGGGCTAGATACGCAGTATTTT	CASSGRDRGLDTQYF
TRBJ2-5	TRBD1	.	TRBV5-1	TGCGCCAGCAGCCCTGGGACAGCCCAAGAGACTCAGTACTTC	CASSPGTAQETQYF
TRBJ1-1	.	.	TRBV30	TGTGCCTGGGGGGGCGTGGTGAACACTGAAGCTTTCTTT	CAWGGVVNTEAFF
TRBJ1-1	.	.	TRBV7-9	TGTGCCAGCAGCTTAGAGCTGAACACTGAAGCTTTCTTT	CASSLELNTEAFF
TRBJ1-3	.	.	TRBV7-9	TGTTCCAGCAGCTTCGAGCGGGACACCATATATTTT	CSSSFERDTIYF
TRBJ2-7	TRBD1	once	TRBV4-2	TGTGCCAGCAGCCTCGGACAGGGTAGATACGAGCAGTACTTC	CASSLGQGRYEQYF
TRBJ2-3	TRBD2	.	TRBV5-4	TGTGCCAGCAGCTTGGGCGGGACTAGCGGGGAAGCAGATACGCAGTATTTT	CASSLGGTSGEADTQYF
TRBJ2-3	TRBD2	.	TRBV30	TGTGCCTGGTCTCGGCGGGAGGGTTTTTCGCTTACGCAGTATTTT	CAWSRREGFSLTQYF
TRBJ2-7	TRBD2	.	TRBV28	TGTGCCAGCCATGTGGCGGGACTAGTAGGCGAGCAGTACTTC	CASHVAGLVGEQYF
TRBJ2-7	TRBD1	few	TRBV5-4	TGTGCCAGCAGCGGAGGGACAGGCTACGAGCAGTACTTC	CASSGGTGYEQYF
TRBJ1-1	.	.	TRBV11-2	TGTGCCAGCAGCTTTGGACAGTACACTGAAGCTTTCTTT	CASSFGQYTEAFF
TRBJ2-1	.	.	TRBV5-1	TGCGCCAGCAGCTTGGGGCCAGGGGATCTCTACAATGAGCAGTTCTTC	CASSLGPGDLYNEQFF
TRBJ2-7	.	.	TRBV6-5	TGTGCCAGCACCTCGGGTTGGCTGATACGAGAGCAGTACTTC	CASTSGWLIREQYF
TRBJ2-4	TRBD1	.	TRBV11-2	TGTGCCAGCAGCTGGACAGGGGTCGGCAAAAACATTCAGTACTTC	CASSWTGVGKNIQYF
TRBJ2-1	TRBD2	.	TRBV7-8	TGTGCCAGCAGCCGACTAGCGGGAAACAATGAGCAGTTCTTC	CASSRLAGNNEQFF
TRBJ1-6	.	.	TRBV5-1	TGCGCCAGCAGCTTGGAGGGTTTGGGACACCTCAATTCACCCCTCCACTTT	CASSLEGLGHLNSPLHF
TRBJ2-2	.	.	TRBV4-1	TGCGCCAGCAGCCAAGATAAGACTTACACCGGGGAGCTGTTTTTT	CASSQDKTYTGELFF
TRBJ2-3	TRBD2	once	TRBV5-8	TGTGCCAGCAGCAGCGGGACTAGGACTAGCACAGATACGCAGTATTTT	CASSSGTRTSTDTQYF
TRBJ1-3	.	few	TRBV9	TGTGCCAGCAGCGTAGCTTGGGGAAGAGGGAACACCATATATTTT	CASSVAWGRGNTIYF
TRBJ1-1	TRBD1	.	TRBV6-1	TGTGCCAGCAGTGTCGGGACAGGGGTGGGAACTGAAGCTTTCTTT	CASSVGTGVGTEAFF
TRBJ2-6	.	once	TRBV7-6	TGTGCCAGCAGCATAACAACGTCTGGGGCCAACGTCCTGACTTTC	CASSITTSGANVLTF
TRBJ2-1	.	.	TRBV28	TGTGCCAGCAGTGGCGGAACCTACAATGAGCAGTTCTTC	CASSGGTYNEQFF
TRBJ1-1	.	.	TRBV5-4	TGTGCCAGCAGCATCGACAGGATAAACACTGAAGCTTTCTTT	CASSIDRINTEAFF
TRBJ2-7	TRBD1	few	TRBV7-9	TGTGCCAGCAGCCAATGGGCTGGGACAGGGGGTGAGGAGCAGTACTTC	CASSQWAGTGGEEQYF